Described below is a single T cell receptor beta chain sequence and its context. Its antigen is unidentified. These data originate in a study of vaccination effects on CD4 cells after COVID-19. Study results and limitations: Convalescent patients numbered few in the study; early post-infection timepoints were missing entirely.

Pools of viral peptides were used by the ViraFEST assay to expand antigen-specific CD4+ T cells ahead of sequencing. Subsequent to 10 days of culture, CD4+ T cells were isolated. Infection dated between March and December 2020, before the Alpha, Beta and Delta variants reached the United States. Cultures used 2 million or so PBMC per well, 9.5 to 10 IU/ml IL-2 and around 9.8 ug/ml peptides. The authors used an HIV-1 Nef peptide pool as the negative control culture. Clones were sequenced by immunoSEQ multiplex PCR, and TCRdb holds only the in-frame ones, with some missing. Altogether about 70,000 clones are present, roughly 73% being singletons, with the ten largest covering 5%. Trimming removed 6 bases from V and 8 bases from J, with 13 bases in between. Germline CDR1 is DFQATT and CDR2 is SNEGSKA (reference sequence). The CDR3 runs 11 residues.

The sample in question was CD4+ T cells from PBMCs cultured with HIV peptides, obtained before COVID-19 vaccination. As for subset: HIV-1 Nef peptide pool negative control/reference culture. The receptor was derived from a human donor who had a prior SARS-CoV-2 infection. V usage is TRBV20-1 and J usage is TRBJ1-1; D remains unclear. This chain's CDR3 is CSARYTREAFF. CDR3 DNA: TGCAGTGCCAGATATACTCGGGAAGCTTTCTTT.